This TCR beta chain is from a study of Ad26.COV2.S vaccination and SARS-CoV-2 variants (dated by TCRdb to about 2021). Regarding the research as a whole: TCRbeta repertoire sequencing was used to assess the specificity and breadth of SARS-CoV-2-reactive T cell receptors after Ad26.COV2.S vaccination. A total of about 30 samples were included in the TCR-sequenced set, comprising roughly 19 Ad26.COV2.S vaccine recipients, 5 placebo recipients and 8 SARS-CoV-2 convalescent individuals. The paper as a whole reports these results and caveats: The authors noted that total T cell responses may have been underestimated by the TCR breadth and depth analyses. Vaccine and placebo recipients had similar non-spike TCR breadth, a finding consistent with the vaccine containing only spike. After vaccination, spike-specific CD8+ and CD4+ T cell responses were reported to show substantial breadth. Ad26.COV2.S recipients had higher spike-specific TCR breadth than placebo recipients (P = 0.0014).

TCRbeta CDR3 regions were sequenced with the immunoSEQ Assay. After extraction, genomic DNA underwent amplification by bias-controlled multiplex PCR, followed by high-throughput sequencing. The original pipeline was this. To quantify the absolute abundance of every unique TCRbeta CDR3 region, sequences were collapsed and filtered. T cell fraction was estimated by normalization of TCRbeta template counts to usable DNA, with usable DNA being measured through amplification of reference genes present in all nucleated cells. Repertoire TCRs were annotated as SARS-CoV-2-specific when V gene, CDR3 amino acid sequence and J gene were exactly matched to a known reactive TCR set. The reference SARS-CoV-2 TCR set was obtained from MIRA and was filtered for enrichment in COVID-19-positive ImmuneCODE repertoires, whereby public or cross-reactive TCRs were removed. Using the MIRA antigens, annotated TCRs were further analysed by specific ORF or by position within an ORF. Depth was the summed frequency of annotated unique rearrangements, while breadth was defined as annotated unique rearrangements over total unique productive rearrangements. Two-sided Wilcoxon rank-sum tests were applied when comparing TCR breadth between groups. TCRdb's version of the immuneACCESS table is confined to in-frame rearrangements and falls short of the full clone set. An unresolved V gene accounts for under half of the shortfall where checked; the remainder is of unknown origin. From that table come the V and J calls and clone size; the DNA was used to work out D and trimming. The sample records about 180,000 clones, around nine tenths of which are singletons. In total, the top ten clones hold more than 4.5% of the sample.

Based on the germline V gene, the CDR1 and CDR2 sequences are SGHTA and FQGNSA. V sheds 1 base and J sheds 0 bases, leaving 7 bases between their ends. Spanning cysteine to phenylalanine, the CDR3 consists of 14 amino acids. Only the CDR3 region is kept as DNA, spanning 42 bases read in frame from base 1. The sample's time point label, decoded: individuals recovered from natural SARS-CoV-2 infection. Only a few counts were recorded for this clone. Its cognate antigen has yet to be identified. No qualities accompany the bases; no much larger clone lies one base away. This receptor was taken from a human donor who had recovered from COVID-19. The chain is made from TRBV7-2 and TRBJ2-7; a tentative D call is TRBD2 (6 bases match). Sequenced here: peripheral blood, sampled after recovery from COVID-19. The CDR3 protein is CASSLGGISYEQYF. The bases read TGTGCCAGCAGCTTAGGCGGGATCTCCTACGAGCAGTACTTC.